The 10 T cell receptor beta chains in this list originate from one sample, sequenced in a study of T cells in Graves' hyperthyroidism and ophthalmopathy. RNA transcripts were the template for amplifying TCR beta CDR3 regions. The study used the HTBI primer set for a first-round RT-PCR of the TCR CDR3. MiXCR, run by TCRdb on the multiplex PCR reads, gives a single entry per CDR3 protein. The table has approximately 400,000 distinct CDR3 sequences, less than 20% seen once. Sequences were obtained from blood. The receptor set was obtained from a woman younger than 30 with Graves' hyperthyroidism that later progressed to Graves' ophthalmopathy.

The chain is built from TRBV5-5 and TRBJ2-3, with D possibly being TRBD1 (6 bases). Looked up from germline, CDR1 is SGHKS and CDR2 is YYEKEE (reference sequence). This CDR3 comprises 15 residues. V was clipped by 3 bases and J by 2 bases, with 13 bases between them. This chain's CDR3 is CASSSSTGLTDTQYF. The CDR3 DNA follows: TGTGCCAGCAGCTCCTCGACAGGCCTCACAGATACGCAGTATTTT.

The rearrangement joins TRBV5-4 to TRBJ1-1, with 7 bases identical to TRBD1. Trimming took 4 bases from V and 5 from J; bases not matched to a gene: 8. The CDR3 length is 14 residues. Germline CDR1 and CDR2: SGHNT and YYREEE (reference sequence). This chain's CDR3 is CASSTTGLRTEAFF. CDR3 sequence (DNA): TGTGCCAGCAGCACGACAGGGCTGCGGACTGAAGCTTTCTTT.

This clonotype came up many times. The chain is built from TRBV6-6 and TRBJ1-5; tentative D call: TRBD1 (5 bases). Trimming removed 0 bases from V and 0 bases from J, with 15 bases in between. The germline V gene has CDR1 MNHNY and CDR2 SVGAGI (reference sequence). The CDR3 runs to 18 residues. DNA of the CDR3: TGTGCCAGCAGTTACTCGGCAAGGGGACGTTATAGCAATCAGCCCCAGCATTTT. Translation: CASSYSARGRYSNQPQHF.

The chain is built from TRBV4-3 and TRBJ2-7, with 9 bases lining up with TRBD1. This CDR3 region has 15 residues. Germline loops: CDR1 LGHNA, CDR2 YSLEER. The V segment lost 4 bases and the J segment 4 bases; nucleotides outside the gene matches: 8. Written as DNA, the CDR3 is TGCGCCAGCAGCCTCGGGGGACAGGGAATTTACGAGCAGTACTTC. Encoded protein: CASSLGGQGIYEQYF.

This clonotype has ten or more counts. This rearrangement joins TRBV27 to TRBJ2-5; 7 nucleotides line up with TRBD1. V shed 5 bases and J 1 base; nucleotides not matched to a gene: 7. Per germline, CDR1 MNHEY and CDR2 SMNVEV (reference sequence). There are 15 residues in the CDR3. The CDR3 sequence is CASSPRQGPQETQYF. The CDR3, as DNA: TGTGCCAGCAGTCCACGACAGGGCCCCCAAGAGACCCAGTACTTC.

The chain recombines TRBV9 with TRBJ2-7; D not certain. Trimming took 0 bases from V and 2 from J, leaving 9 bases between them. Looked up from germline, CDR1 is SGDLS and CDR2 is YYNGEE. This CDR3 is 14 amino acids long. CDR3 nucleotide sequence: TGTGCCAGCAGCGTAGTGGTCAGCCCCTACGAGCAGTACTTC. Protein sequence: CASSVVVSPYEQYF.

This clonotype was seen many times. The gene calls are TRBV18 and TRBJ2-2; 9 positions match TRBD2. The germline gives CDR1 KGHSH, CDR2 LQKENI. CDR3 length: 16 residues. Trimming cost V 4 bases and J 0 bases; bases outside gene matches: 3. The CDR3 coding sequence is TGTGCCAGCTCACGGACTAGCGAAACGAACACCGGGGAGCTGTTTTTT. Its protein product is CASSRTSETNTGELFF.

The J gene is TRBJ2-7, the V gene TRBV4-2; D is tentatively TRBD1 or TRBD2 (5 bases each). V was clipped by 0 bases and J by 5 bases, with 14 bases between them. CDR3 length: 15 residues. Germline loops: CDR1 LGHNA, CDR2 YNFKEQ. CDR3 sequence: CASSQDIGAGNEQYF. CDR3 bases: TGTGCCAGCAGCCAAGATATCGGGGCTGGGAACGAGCAGTACTTC.

The V gene is TRBV27, the J gene TRBJ2-6, with 8 bases identical to TRBD2. The germline gives CDR1 MNHEY, CDR2 SMNVEV (reference sequence). The CDR3 is 17 residues long. Losses at the gene ends were 1 base for V and 1 base for J; bases not matched to a gene: 3. CDR3 coding DNA: TGTGCCAGCAGTTTATGGGCGGGGGGTTCTGGGGCCAACGTCCTGACTTTC. This sequence encodes CASSLWAGGSGANVLTF.

In regard to this clonotype: Possible read error: a much larger clone is one base away. The DNA of the CDR3 is TGTGCCAGCAACTTACAGGGAACCAACAATGAGCAGTTCTTC. The encoded protein is CASNLQGTNNEQFF. The J gene is TRBJ2-1, the V gene TRBV7-2, with D maybe TRBD1 (6 bases). Germline V CDR1 and CDR2: SGHTA, FQGNSA. This CDR3 has 14 amino acids.